The next 29 T cell receptor beta chains were all read from a single sample in a study of molecular identifiers for immune sequencing clone quantification. TCRdb re-derived calls from the PCR reads in MiXCR, one entry per CDR3 protein. In the table there are roughly 630,000 distinct CDR3 sequences, about 25% of which are singletons. The sequenced sample was naive CD8+ T cells from blood, with Jurkat cell RNA spiked in. Regarding subset: FACS-sorted CD8+CD4-CCR7+CD45RA+ naive T cells. These receptors were taken from a human donor in good health. Some libraries in this study had Jurkat cell RNA spiked in.

Notes on this clonotype: Just one base apart from a much larger clone, this may be a read error. The chain combines TRBV9 with TRBJ2-3; weak D call: TRBD2 (5 bases). CDR1 is SGDLS, CDR2 YYNGEE, per germline. V shed 3 bases and J shed 6 bases, with 11 bases lying between them. The CDR3 loop spans 13 amino acids. CDR3 coding DNA: TGTGCCAGCAGCGCGGCTAGCATTGATACGCAGTATTTT. It codes for CASSAASIDTQYF.

CDR3: CASSVTSDTYYEQYF. The CDR3, as DNA: TGTGCCAGCAGCGTAACTTCGGACACCTACTACGAGCAGTACTTC. This rearrangement joins TRBV9 to TRBJ2-7, with D tentatively TRBD1 (5 bases). This CDR3 is 15 amino acids long. V was pared by 1 base and J by 3 bases, with 14 bases between. Germline values: CDR1 SGDLS, CDR2 YYNGEE.

This clonotype was detected ten times or more. The chain combines TRBV4-3 with TRBJ2-3; D call uncertain. Germline CDR1 and CDR2: LGHNA and YSLEER. This CDR3 is built from 17 residues. Deletions cut 0 bases from V and 0 bases from J, with 13 bases between. CDR3 in DNA: TGCGCCAGCAGCCAAGACCATCACGCTTCTAGCACAGATACGCAGTATTTT. Translation: CASSQDHHASSTDTQYF.

Of note for this clonotype: The junction does not match germline at one end; this may be a read error. This chain joins TRBV27 and TRBJ2-7; D is tentatively TRBD1 or TRBD2 (5 bases each). Germline V CDR1 and CDR2: MNHEY, SMNVEV (reference sequence). The CDR3 length is 13 residues. Here the CDR3 reads CASSGRNSCEQYF. CDR3 DNA sequence: TGTGCCAGCTCGGGACGGAACTCCTGCGAGCAGTACTTC.

CDR3 coding DNA: TGCAGCGGAAGGGACAGAACGAACACTGAAGCTTTCTTT. Its translation is CSGRDRTNTEAFF. The V gene is TRBV29-1, the J gene TRBJ1-1; 7 bases align to TRBD1. With 7 bases clipped from V and 1 base from J, the junction kept 6 bases outside the gene matches. The V gene's germline CDR1 is SQVTM and CDR2 ANQGSEA. This CDR3 region has 13 residues.

Comments on this clonotype: Given a much more abundant clone one base away, this may be a read error. The CDR3 nucleotides are TGTGCCACCGGTGATTCTGGAGATCTCACAGATACGCAGTATTTT. It translates to CATGDSGDLTDTQYF. V and J are TRBV24-1 and TRBJ2-3, with D uncertain. The CDR3 runs 15 residues. Germline V gives CDR1 KGHDR, CDR2 SFDVKD.

A few counts support this clonotype. Here the CDR3 DNA reads TGTGCCAGTACCACCCCAGGGACAGAGACCCAGTACTTC. It codes for CASTTPGTETQYF. The chain links TRBV19 to TRBJ2-5, with D perhaps given as TRBD1 or TRBD2 (5 bases each). V lost 7 bases to trimming and J lost 4 bases, with 13 bases between them. The CDR3 has 13 amino acids. Germline V lookup: CDR1 LNHDA, CDR2 SQIVND (reference sequence).

The J gene is TRBJ2-7, the V gene TRBV11-1; D ambiguous. The CDR3 is 13 amino acids. Germline assignment: CDR1 SGHAT and CDR2 FQDESV (reference sequence). The CDR3 DNA reads TGTCCTCCTGGCCCCGCCGGCAGAAGGGAGCAGTACTTC. Translated: CPPGPAGRREQYF.

Points on this clonotype: Given a much more abundant clone one base away, this may be a read error. The V call is TRBV20-1, the J call TRBJ1-5; D unclear. The CDR3 loop spans 12 amino acids. Per germline, CDR1 DFQATT and CDR2 SNEGSKA (reference sequence). The CDR3 coding sequence is TGCTGTGCTGAGTACTCGGATCAGCCCCAGCATTTT. Translated, it gives CCAEYSDQPQHF.

The CDR3 is CASSFRSGPNNEQFF. DNA for the CDR3: TGCGCCAGCAGCTTCCGGAGCGGGCCCAACAATGAGCAGTTCTTC. This chain connects TRBV4-1 to TRBJ2-1; D is possibly TRBD2 (6 bases). V was shortened by 5 bases and J by 5 bases, with 16 bases between the two germline ends. The germline V gene has CDR1 MGHRA and CDR2 YSYEKL. The CDR3 spans 15 residues.

This clonotype was found many times. The chain recombines TRBV5-1 with TRBJ2-3; D remains unclear. The CDR3 spans 14 residues. Per germline, CDR1 SGHRS and CDR2 YFSETQ. V lost 0 bases and J lost 2, with 7 bases in between. In nucleotides, the CDR3 is TGCGCCAGCAGCTTGGGGACCACCACAGATACGCAGTATTTT. Residues: CASSLGTTTDTQYF.

There are a few counts of this clonotype. The V gene is TRBV5-1, the J gene TRBJ2-7; 7 positions match TRBD1. V trimming: 2 bases; J trimming: 2 bases; junction bases outside the gene matches: 13. The V gene's germline CDR1 is SGHRS and CDR2 YFSETQ. The CDR3 contains 17 residues. The CDR3 DNA follows: TGCGCCAGCAGCTTTCCCCCGGCAGGGGGAGATCCCTACGAGCAGTACTTC. Protein sequence: CASSFPPAGGDPYEQYF.

This clonotype was picked up many times. The chain uses TRBV6-5 and TRBJ2-3; weak D call: TRBD2 (6 bases). Germline CDR1 reads MNHEY; CDR2 reads SVGAGI. The CDR3 is 14 amino acids. V lost 2 bases and J lost 3, with 9 bases in between. CDR3 bases: TGTGCCAGCAGTTACAATGGGGGGACAGATACGCAGTATTTT. This gives the protein CASSYNGGTDTQYF.

Regarding this clonotype: Just one base apart from a much larger clone, this may be a read error. The chain recombines TRBV29-1 with TRBJ1-1; the D is unclear. Germline V gives CDR1 SQVTM, CDR2 ANQGSEA. This CDR3 is built from 13 residues. Trimming removed 0 bases at V and 4 bases at J, with 9 bases between. The CDR3 region has the DNA TGCAGCGTTGAAGAAACAGCGAGCACTGAAGCTTTCTTT. The encoded protein is CSVEETASTEAFF.

This clonotype was seen at least ten times. This chain uses TRBV5-4 with TRBJ2-3; TRBD2 agrees at 7 bases. This CDR3 is 16 amino acids long. With 3 bases clipped from V and 0 bases from J, the junction kept 7 bases outside the gene matches. Germline V gene sequence: CDR1 SGHNT, CDR2 YYREEE (reference sequence). The CDR3: CASSSTGTTSTDTQYF. DNA for the CDR3: TGTGCCAGCAGCTCTACCGGGACTACAAGCACAGATACGCAGTATTTT. Supplemented by reference TRBV5-4 and TRBJ2-3, the full variable domain reads ETGVTQSPTHLIKTRGQQVTLRCSSQSGHNTVSWYQQALGQGPQFIFQYYREEENGRGNFPPRFSGLQFPNYSSELNVNALELDDSALYLCASSSTGTTSTDTQYFGPGTRLTVL.

About this clonotype itself: Since a much larger clone is just one base distant, this may be a read error. The rearrangement links TRBV11-2 to TRBJ2-5; D uncertain. The germline CDR1 and CDR2 sequences are SGHAT and FQNNGV. The CDR3 covers 14 residues. The DNA of the CDR3 is TGTTCCAGCAGCTCGACACTCTACCAAGAGACCCAGTACTTC. Translated: CSSSSTLYQETQYF.

This clonotype has more than one count but fewer than ten. This sequence joins TRBV3-1 and TRBJ2-1; D possibly corresponds to TRBD1 (5 bases). This CDR3 is 16 amino acids long. Deletions cut 4 bases from V and 10 bases from J, with 23 bases between. Germline V gene data show CDR1 as LGHDT and CDR2 as YNNKEL (reference sequence). The CDR3 here is CASSPGGQGISWEQFF. The CDR3 DNA follows: TGTGCCAGCAGCCCGGGTGGGCAGGGTATTAGTTGGGAGCAGTTCTTC.

CDR3 bases: TGTGCCAGCAGCTTACCCAGGGGCAGGGGGCGGAGGGACTCTGAAGCTTTCTTT. It is translated as CASSLPRGRGRRDSEAFF. The chain recombines TRBV7-9 with TRBJ1-1, with 8 bases identical to TRBD1. This CDR3 has 18 residues. V dropped 2 bases and J dropped 6; count of bases not matched to a gene: 17. Germline CDR1 reads SEHNR; CDR2 reads FQNEAQ (reference sequence). The complete variable domain, with remaining parts taken from reference TRBV7-9 and TRBJ1-1, reads DTGVSQNPRHKITKRGQNVTFRCDPISEHNRLYWYRQTLGQGPEFLTYFQNEAQLEKSRLLSDRFSAERPKGSFSTLEIQRTEQGDSAMYLCASSLPRGRGRRDSEAFFGQGTRLTVV.

This clonotype has only a few counts. The V call is TRBV15, the J call TRBJ1-1, with D maybe TRBD1 (6 bases). Trimming stripped 3 bases from V and 3 bases from J, with 11 bases between. This CDR3 is built from 14 residues. The germline V gene encodes CDR1 LNHNV and CDR2 YYDKDF (reference sequence). The CDR3 sequence is CATSRQGYDTEAFF. The CDR3, as DNA: TGTGCCACCAGCAGGCAGGGGTATGACACTGAAGCTTTCTTT.

This clonotype was counted at least ten times. Written as DNA, the CDR3 is TGCGCCAGCAGCTTGGTTCTAGCGGGAGTGTCCAATGAGCAGTTCTTC. Protein sequence: CASSLVLAGVSNEQFF. The V gene is TRBV5-1, the J gene TRBJ2-1; 10 positions match TRBD2. V gave up 0 bases and J gave up 6 bases; unmatched junction bases: 6. From germline, CDR1 is SGHRS and CDR2 YFSETQ. The CDR3 covers 16 residues.

This clonotype turned up a few times. V and J are TRBV5-4 and TRBJ2-3, with 8 bases matching TRBD2. CDR1 is SGHNT and CDR2 is YYREEE in the germline V gene (reference sequence). The CDR3 runs to 17 residues. J lost 3 bases, V lost 0 bases, and 9 bases had no gene match. The CDR3 DNA reads TGTGCCAGCAGCTTGGCTCACGGCGGGGGGACAACAGATACGCAGTATTTT. This encodes CASSLAHGGGTTDTQYF.

Only a few counts were recorded for this clonotype. V is TRBV6-2 or TRBV6-3 and J is TRBJ2-5, with 7 positions matching TRBD1. Germline CDR1 MNHEY, CDR2 SVGEGT. The CDR3 consists of 14 residues. V lost 6 bases, J lost 5 bases, and 9 bases stayed unmatched. The CDR3 region is CASSGTEGLETQYF. CDR3 nucleotide sequence: TGTGCCAGCAGCGGGACAGAGGGCTTGGAGACCCAGTACTTC.

This clonotype was seen only once. The chain has TRBV7-9 and TRBJ2-1; D gene ambiguous. The CDR3 is made up of 14 amino acids. CDR1 SEHNR and CDR2 FQNEAQ come from the germline V gene (reference sequence). V was cut by 6 bases and J by 4 bases, with 13 bases left in between. CDR3 amino acids: CASSSGIGYNEQFF. In DNA, the CDR3 is TGTGCCAGCAGTAGTGGGATTGGGTACAATGAGCAGTTCTTC.

This sequence joins TRBV7-8 and TRBJ1-1; tentatively, D is TRBD1 (6 bases). V lost 10 bases, J lost 1 base, and 16 bases lay in between. CDR1 is SGHVS, CDR2 FQNEAQ, per germline. The CDR3 contains 14 residues. CDR3 residues: CAIGWQGKNTEAFF. In DNA form, the CDR3 reads TGTGCCATCGGGTGGCAGGGGAAGAACACTGAAGCTTTCTTT.

V gene TRBV7-8 combines with J gene TRBJ2-1; 12 nucleotides match TRBD2. Looked up from germline, CDR1 is SGHVS and CDR2 is FQNEAQ. This CDR3 has 16 amino acids. Trimming at V came to 0 bases and at J to 7 bases, leaving 4 bases not matched to a gene. The CDR3 coding sequence is TGTGCCAGCAGCTTAGCGCCTAGCGGGGGGGTGAATGAGCAGTTCTTC. Translated: CASSLAPSGGVNEQFF. The whole variable domain, filled in from reference TRBV7-8 and TRBJ2-1, reads GAGVSQSPRYKVAKRGQDVALRCDPISGHVSLFWYQQALGQGPEFLTYFQNEAQLDKSGLPSDRFFAERPEGSVSTLKIQRTQQEDSAVYLCASSLAPSGGVNEQFFGPGTRLTVL.

This clonotype was counted many times. The J gene is TRBJ2-1, the V gene TRBV29-1; D may correspond to TRBD1 or TRBD2 (5 bases each). Between the trimmed V and J ends, which lost 4 bases and 15 bases, there was a span of 25 bases. The germline V gene has CDR1 SQVTM and CDR2 ANQGSEA. The CDR3 covers 14 residues. Written as DNA, the CDR3 is TGCAGCGTTGTAGCAGATTTGGGGGATAAAGTGGGGTTCTTC. Amino acids: CSVVADLGDKVGFF.

The table lists this clonotype with many counts. The rearrangement links TRBV4-3 to TRBJ2-3; 11 bases are a match to TRBD2. The V gene's germline CDR1 is LGHNA and CDR2 YSLEER. With 6 bases clipped from V and 6 bases from J, the junction kept 8 bases outside the gene matches. The CDR3 totals 15 residues. The CDR3 spells CASSHSGGAGDTQYF. The CDR3 DNA reads TGCGCCAGCAGTCATAGCGGGGGGGCCGGGGATACGCAGTATTTT.

In the case of this clonotype: A much more abundant neighbour one base away suggests this may be a read error. This chain joins TRBV7-9 and TRBJ2-7; TRBD2 agrees at 10 bases. From germline, CDR1 is SEHNR and CDR2 FQNEAQ (reference sequence). This CDR3 is 14 amino acids long. V lost 8 bases to trimming and J lost 5 bases; unmatched junction nucleotides: 9. The CDR3 sequence is CASGPSGRADEQYF. The DNA for the CDR3 is TGTGCCAGCGGCCCAAGCGGGAGGGCCGACGAGCAGTACTTC. The entire variable domain, with the rest obtained from reference TRBV7-9 and TRBJ2-7, is as follows: DTGVSQNPRHKITKRGQNVTFRCDPISEHNRLYWYRQTLGQGPEFLTYFQNEAQLEKSRLLSDRFSAERPKGSFSTLEIQRTEQGDSAMYLCASGPSGRADEQYFGPGTRLTVT.

This clonotype has a count of ten or more. The chain joins TRBV12-3 or TRBV12-4 to TRBJ1-4; 10 nucleotides align to TRBD1. V shed 4 bases and J 6 bases; nucleotides not matched to a gene: 11. The CDR3 is 17 amino acids. As DNA, the CDR3 is TGTGCCAGCAGTTACGCCGGGACAGGGGCCCCCGATGAAAAACTGTTTTTT. It translates to CASSYAGTGAPDEKLFF.